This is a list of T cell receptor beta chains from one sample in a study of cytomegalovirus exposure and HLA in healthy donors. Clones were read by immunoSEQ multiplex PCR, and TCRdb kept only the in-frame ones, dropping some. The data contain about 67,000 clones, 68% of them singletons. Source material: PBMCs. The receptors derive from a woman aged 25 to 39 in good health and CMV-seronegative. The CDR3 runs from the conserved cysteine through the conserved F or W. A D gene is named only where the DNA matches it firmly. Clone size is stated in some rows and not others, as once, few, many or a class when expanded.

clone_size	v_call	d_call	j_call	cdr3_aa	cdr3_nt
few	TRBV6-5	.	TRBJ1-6	CASSYSNRGDSPLHF	TGTGCCAGCAGTTACTCGAACCGGGGGGACTCACCCCTCCACTTT
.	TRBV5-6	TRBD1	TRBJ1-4	CASSSGTAPTNEKLFF	TGTGCCAGCAGCTCCGGGACAGCCCCAACTAATGAAAAACTGTTTTTT
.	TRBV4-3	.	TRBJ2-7	CASSQESGINYEQYF	TGCGCCAGCAGCCAAGAATCAGGGATAAACTACGAGCAGTACTTC
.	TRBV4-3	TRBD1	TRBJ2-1	CASSQVDRGPYNEQFF	TGCGCCAGCAGCCAGGTGGACAGGGGACCCTACAATGAGCAGTTCTTC
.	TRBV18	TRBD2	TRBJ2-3	CASSLTSGGASDTQYF	TGTGCCAGCTCGTTGACTAGCGGGGGGGCCTCAGATACGCAGTATTTT
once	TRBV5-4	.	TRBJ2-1	CASSLADEQFF	TGTGCCAGCAGCTTGGCCGATGAGCAGTTCTTC
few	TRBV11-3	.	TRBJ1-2	CASSPGVNYGYTF	TGTGCCAGCAGCCCAGGGGTTAACTATGGCTACACCTTC
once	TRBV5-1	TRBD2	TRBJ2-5	CASSSGLAGDQETQYF	TGCGCCAGCAGCTCAGGACTAGCGGGGGACCAAGAGACCCAGTACTTC
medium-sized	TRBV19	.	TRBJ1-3	CASTRGGGNTIYF	TGTGCCAGTACCCGAGGGGGTGGAAACACCATATATTTT
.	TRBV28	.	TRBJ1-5	CASSLARSGQPQHF	TGTGCCAGCAGTCTAGCCCGATCTGGGCAGCCCCAGCATTTT
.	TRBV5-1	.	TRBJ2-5	CASSPILSQETQYF	TGCGCCAGCAGCCCCATCCTAAGCCAAGAGACCCAGTACTTC
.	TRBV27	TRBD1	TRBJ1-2	CASSRTGRYGYTF	TGTGCCAGCAGTAGGACAGGGAGATATGGCTACACCTTC
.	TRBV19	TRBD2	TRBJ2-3	CASKTSGGSLSTDTQYF	TGTGCCAGTAAGACTAGCGGGGGTAGCCTTAGCACAGATACGCAGTATTTT
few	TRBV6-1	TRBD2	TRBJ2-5	CASSEVGLRGGLETQYF	TGTGCCAGCAGTGAAGTTGGCCTCCGGGGGGGCTTAGAGACCCAGTACTTC
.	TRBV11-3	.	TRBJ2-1	CASSQGLPLYNEQFF	TGTGCCAGCAGCCAGGGACTTCCCCTCTACAATGAGCAGTTCTTC
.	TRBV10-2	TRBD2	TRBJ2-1	CASRPSGGALEQFF	TGCGCCAGCAGACCTAGCGGGGGGGCCTTGGAGCAGTTCTTC
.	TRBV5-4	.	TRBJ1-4	CASSSAGRPNEKLFF	TGTGCCAGCAGTTCCGCAGGAAGACCTAATGAAAAACTGTTTTTT
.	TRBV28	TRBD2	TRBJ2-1	CASSSLWTSGGAGSYNEQFF	TGTGCCAGCAGTTCCCTTTGGACTAGCGGGGGGGCTGGGTCCTACAATGAGCAGTTCTTC
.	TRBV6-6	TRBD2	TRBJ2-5	CASGPGGAEIETQYF	TGTGCCAGCGGCCCGGGGGGGGCAGAAATAGAGACCCAGTACTTC
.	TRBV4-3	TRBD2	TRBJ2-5	CASSLGVGGAGGQYF	TGCGCCAGCAGCCTCGGAGTAGGGGGAGCGGGGGGCCAGTACTTC
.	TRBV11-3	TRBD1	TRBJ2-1	CASSQDRGDEQFF	TGTGCCAGCAGCCAAGACAGGGGTGATGAGCAGTTCTTC
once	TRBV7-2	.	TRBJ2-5	CASSLGLVETQYF	TGTGCCAGCAGCTTGGGTCTAGTGGAGACCCAGTACTTC
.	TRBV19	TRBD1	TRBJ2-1	CASRDRGEQFF	TGTGCCAGTCGGGACAGGGGCGAGCAGTTCTTC
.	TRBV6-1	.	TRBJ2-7	CASSEAVRSYEQYF	TGTGCCAGCAGTGAAGCGGTGAGATCCTACGAGCAGTACTTC
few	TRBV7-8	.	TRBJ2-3	CASSFGQLPRQYF	TGTGCCAGCAGCTTTGGACAGCTACCTAGGCAGTATTTT
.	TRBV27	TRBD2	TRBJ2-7	CASSFSGGNEQYF	TGTGCCAGCAGTTTTAGCGGGGGGAATGAGCAGTACTTC
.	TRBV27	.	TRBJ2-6	CASSPPGGVLSGANVLTF	TGTGCCAGCAGCCCACCCGGGGGAGTGCTCTCTGGGGCCAACGTCCTGACTTTC
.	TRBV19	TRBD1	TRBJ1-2	CASSATGTGGGYTF	TGTGCCAGTAGTGCCACCGGGACAGGGGGCGGGTACACCTTC
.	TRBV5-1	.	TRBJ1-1	CASSLEGGGTEAFF	TGCGCCAGCAGCTTGGAAGGGGGGGGCACTGAAGCTTTCTTT
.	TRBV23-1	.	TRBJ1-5	CASSRSISGFARYGNQPQHF	TGCGCCAGCAGTCGGTCAATTTCGGGGTTTGCGAGGTACGGCAATCAGCCCCAGCATTTT
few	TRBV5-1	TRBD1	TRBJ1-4	CASSLGRGRRTNEKLFF	TGCGCCAGCAGCCTCGGGAGGGGGCGTCGAACTAATGAAAAACTGTTTTTT
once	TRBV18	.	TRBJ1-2	CASSPPAGSGYGYTF	TGTGCCAGCTCACCACCGGCAGGGTCAGGCTATGGCTACACCTTC
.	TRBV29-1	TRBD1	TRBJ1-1	CSVAGQGATEAFF	TGCAGCGTTGCCGGACAGGGGGCCACTGAAGCTTTCTTT
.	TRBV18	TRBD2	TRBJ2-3	CASSRGAGASTDTQYF	TGTGCCAGCTCACGAGGAGCGGGAGCTAGCACAGATACGCAGTATTTT
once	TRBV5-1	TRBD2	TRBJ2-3	CASSSSSGGNTDTQYF	TGCGCCAGCAGCTCTTCTAGCGGGGGAAACACAGATACGCAGTATTTT
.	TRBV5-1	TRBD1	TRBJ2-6	CASSVTGDSGANVLTF	TGCGCCAGCAGCGTGACAGGGGACTCTGGGGCCAACGTCCTGACTTTC
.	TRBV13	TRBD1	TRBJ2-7	CASSARRTGGSYEQYF	TGTGCCAGCAGCGCCAGGCGGACAGGGGGGTCCTACGAGCAGTACTTC
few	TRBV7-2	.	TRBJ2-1	CASSPRAGLNNEQFF	TGTGCCAGCAGTCCCCGGGCGGGTTTAAACAATGAGCAGTTCTTC
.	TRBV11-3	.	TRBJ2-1	CASSSYGGQPSYNEQFF	TGTGCCAGCAGCTCCTACGGCGGACAACCCTCCTACAATGAGCAGTTCTTC
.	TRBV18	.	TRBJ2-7	CASSPSSLYEQYF	TGTGCCAGCTCACCGTCATCTCTCTACGAGCAGTACTTC
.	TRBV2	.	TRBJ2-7	CASSSQGGEQYF	TGTGCCAGCAGTTCACAGGGTGGCGAGCAGTACTTC
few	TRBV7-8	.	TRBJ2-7	CASRPGPAYEQYF	TGTGCCAGCAGGCCTGGGCCGGCCTACGAGCAGTACTTC